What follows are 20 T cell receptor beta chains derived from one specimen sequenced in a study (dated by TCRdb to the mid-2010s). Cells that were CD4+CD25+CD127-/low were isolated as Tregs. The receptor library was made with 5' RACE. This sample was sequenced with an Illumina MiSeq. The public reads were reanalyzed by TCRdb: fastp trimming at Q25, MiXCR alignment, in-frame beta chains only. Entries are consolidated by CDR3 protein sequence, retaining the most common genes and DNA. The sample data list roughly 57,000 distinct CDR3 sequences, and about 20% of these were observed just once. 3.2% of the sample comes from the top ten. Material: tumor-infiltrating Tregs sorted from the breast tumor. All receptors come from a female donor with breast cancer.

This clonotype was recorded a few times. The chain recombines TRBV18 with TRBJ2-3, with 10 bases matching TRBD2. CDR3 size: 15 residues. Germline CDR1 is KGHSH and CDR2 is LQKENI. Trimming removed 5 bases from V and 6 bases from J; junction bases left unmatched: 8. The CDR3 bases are TGTGCCAGCTCAAGCACTAGCGGGGCAAGGGATACGCAGTATTTT. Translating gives CASSSTSGARDTQYF.

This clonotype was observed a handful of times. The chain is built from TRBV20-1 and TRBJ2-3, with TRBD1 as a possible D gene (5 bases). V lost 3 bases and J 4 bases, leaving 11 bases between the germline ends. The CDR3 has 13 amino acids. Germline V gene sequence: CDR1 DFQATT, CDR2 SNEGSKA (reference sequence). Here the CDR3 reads CSARQGFSDTQYF. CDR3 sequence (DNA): TGCAGTGCTAGGCAGGGTTTTTCAGATACGCAGTATTTT.

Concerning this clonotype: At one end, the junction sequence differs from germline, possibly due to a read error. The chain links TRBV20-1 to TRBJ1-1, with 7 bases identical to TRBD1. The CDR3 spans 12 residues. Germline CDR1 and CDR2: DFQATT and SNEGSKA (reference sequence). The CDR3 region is CSALRDRGRALF. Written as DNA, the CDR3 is TGCAGTGCCTTACGGGACAGAGGGAGGGCTCTCTTT.

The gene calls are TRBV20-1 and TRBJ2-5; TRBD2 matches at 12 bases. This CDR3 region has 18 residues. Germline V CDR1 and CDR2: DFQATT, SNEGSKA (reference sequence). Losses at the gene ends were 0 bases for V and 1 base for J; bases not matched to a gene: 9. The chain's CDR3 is CSARDMASGGGIQETQYF. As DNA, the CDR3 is TGCAGTGCTAGAGATATGGCTAGCGGGGGGGGAATCCAAGAGACCCAGTACTTC.

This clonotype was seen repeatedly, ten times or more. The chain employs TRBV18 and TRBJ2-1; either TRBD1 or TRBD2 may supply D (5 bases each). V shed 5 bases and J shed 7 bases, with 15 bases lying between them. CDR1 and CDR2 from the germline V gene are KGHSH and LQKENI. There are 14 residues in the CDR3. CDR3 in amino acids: CASSRSGTVNEQFF. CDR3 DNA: TGTGCCAGCTCAAGGTCGGGGACGGTGAATGAGCAGTTCTTC. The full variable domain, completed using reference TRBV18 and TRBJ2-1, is NAGVMQNPRHLVRRRGQEARLRCSPMKGHSHVYWYRQLPEEGLKFMVYLQKENIIDESGMPKERFSAEFPKEGPSILRIQQVVRGDSAAYFCASSRSGTVNEQFFGPGTRLTVL.

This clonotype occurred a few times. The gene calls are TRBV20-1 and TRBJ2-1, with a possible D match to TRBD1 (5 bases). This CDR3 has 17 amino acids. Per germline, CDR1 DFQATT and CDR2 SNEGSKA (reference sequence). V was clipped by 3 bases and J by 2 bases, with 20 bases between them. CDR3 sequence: CSARRMDGQGPYNEQFF. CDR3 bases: TGCAGTGCTAGGCGAATGGATGGGCAGGGCCCCTACAATGAGCAGTTCTTC.

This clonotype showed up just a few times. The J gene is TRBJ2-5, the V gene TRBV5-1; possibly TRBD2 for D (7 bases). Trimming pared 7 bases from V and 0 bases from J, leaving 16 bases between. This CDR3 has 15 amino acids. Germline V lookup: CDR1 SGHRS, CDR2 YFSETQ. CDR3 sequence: CASQSTGRDQETQYF. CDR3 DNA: TGCGCCAGCCAATCTACAGGGAGGGACCAAGAGACCCAGTACTTC.

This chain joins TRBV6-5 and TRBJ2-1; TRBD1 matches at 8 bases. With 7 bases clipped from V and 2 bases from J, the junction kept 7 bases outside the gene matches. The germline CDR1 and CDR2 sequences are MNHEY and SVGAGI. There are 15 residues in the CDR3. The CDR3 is CASIAQGETYNEQFF. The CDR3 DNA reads TGTGCCAGCATTGCACAGGGGGAAACCTACAATGAGCAGTTCTTC.

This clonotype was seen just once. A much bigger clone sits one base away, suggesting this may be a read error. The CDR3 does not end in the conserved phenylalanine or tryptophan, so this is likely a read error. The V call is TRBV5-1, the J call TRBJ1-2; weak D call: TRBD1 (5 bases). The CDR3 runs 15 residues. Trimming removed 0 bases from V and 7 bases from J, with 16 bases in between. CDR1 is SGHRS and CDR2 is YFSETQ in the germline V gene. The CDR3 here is CASSLALEGTPGYTL. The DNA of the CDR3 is TGCGCCAGCAGCTTGGCCTTAGAGGGGACCCCTGGCTACACCCTC.

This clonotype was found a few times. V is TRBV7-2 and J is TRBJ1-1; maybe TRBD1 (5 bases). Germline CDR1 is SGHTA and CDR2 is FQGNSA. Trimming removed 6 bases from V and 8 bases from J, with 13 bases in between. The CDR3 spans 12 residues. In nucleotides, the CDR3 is TGTGCCAGCAGACGGGAAGCAGGGGAAGCTTTCTTT. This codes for CASRREAGEAFF.

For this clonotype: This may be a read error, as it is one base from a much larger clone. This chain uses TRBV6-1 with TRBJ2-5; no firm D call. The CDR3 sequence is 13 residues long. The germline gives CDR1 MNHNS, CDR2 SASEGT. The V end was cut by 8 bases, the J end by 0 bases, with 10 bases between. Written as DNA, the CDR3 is TGTGCCAGCGGCCCAGTTAACCAAGAGACCCAGTACTTC. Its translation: CASGPVNQETQYF.

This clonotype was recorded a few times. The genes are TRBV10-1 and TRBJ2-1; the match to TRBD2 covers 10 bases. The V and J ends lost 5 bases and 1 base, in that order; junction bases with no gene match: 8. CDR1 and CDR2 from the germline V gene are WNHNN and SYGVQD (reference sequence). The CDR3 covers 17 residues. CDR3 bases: TGCGCCAGCAGTAAAGCGGGAGGGCCAAGGTCCTACAATGAGCAGTTCTTC. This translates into CASSKAGGPRSYNEQFF.

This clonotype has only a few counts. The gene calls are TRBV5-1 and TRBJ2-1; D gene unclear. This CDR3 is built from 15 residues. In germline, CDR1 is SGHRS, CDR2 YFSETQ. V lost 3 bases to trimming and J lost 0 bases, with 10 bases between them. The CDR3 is CASSSSPSSYNEQFF. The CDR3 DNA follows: TGCGCCAGCAGCTCATCCCCGAGCTCCTACAATGAGCAGTTCTTC.

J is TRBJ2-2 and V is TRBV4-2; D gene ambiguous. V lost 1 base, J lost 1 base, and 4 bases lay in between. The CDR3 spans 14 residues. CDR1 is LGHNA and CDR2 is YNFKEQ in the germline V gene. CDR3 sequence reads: CASSQVRNTGELFF. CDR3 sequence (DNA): TGTGCCAGCAGCCAAGTCAGGAACACCGGGGAGCTGTTTTTT.

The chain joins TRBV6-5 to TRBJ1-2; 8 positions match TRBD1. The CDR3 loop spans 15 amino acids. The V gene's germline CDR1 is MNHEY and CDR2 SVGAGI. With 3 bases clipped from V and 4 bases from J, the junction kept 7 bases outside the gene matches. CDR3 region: CASSYSGQGLYGYTF. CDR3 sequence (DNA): TGTGCCAGCAGTTATTCAGGACAGGGTCTCTATGGCTACACCTTC.

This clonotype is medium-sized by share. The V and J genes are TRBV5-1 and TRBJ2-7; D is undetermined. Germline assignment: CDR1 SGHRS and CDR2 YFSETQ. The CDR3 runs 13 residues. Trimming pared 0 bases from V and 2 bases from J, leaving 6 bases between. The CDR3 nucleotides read TGCGCCAGCAGCTTGGAAGGGACCTACGAGCAGTACTTC. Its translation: CASSLEGTYEQYF.

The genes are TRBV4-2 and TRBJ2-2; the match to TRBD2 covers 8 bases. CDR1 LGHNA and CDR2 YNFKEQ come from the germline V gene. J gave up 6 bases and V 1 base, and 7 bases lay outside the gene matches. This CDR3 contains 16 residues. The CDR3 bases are TGTGCCAGCAGCCAAGGTCCCGGACTAGCCGCCGGGGAGCTGTTTTTT. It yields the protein CASSQGPGLAAGELFF.

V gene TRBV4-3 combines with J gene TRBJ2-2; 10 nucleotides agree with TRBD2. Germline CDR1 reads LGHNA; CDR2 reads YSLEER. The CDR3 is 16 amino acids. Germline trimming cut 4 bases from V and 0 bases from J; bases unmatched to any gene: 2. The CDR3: CASSPGLAANTGELFF. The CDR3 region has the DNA TGCGCCAGCAGCCCAGGACTAGCGGCGAACACCGGGGAGCTGTTTTTT.

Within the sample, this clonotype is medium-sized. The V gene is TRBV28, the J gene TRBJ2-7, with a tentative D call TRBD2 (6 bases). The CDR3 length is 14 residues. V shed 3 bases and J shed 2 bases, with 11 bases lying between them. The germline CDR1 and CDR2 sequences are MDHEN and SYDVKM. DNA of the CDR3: TGTGCCAGCAGTTTGGTTAGCGGACCCTACGAGCAGTACTTC. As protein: CASSLVSGPYEQYF.

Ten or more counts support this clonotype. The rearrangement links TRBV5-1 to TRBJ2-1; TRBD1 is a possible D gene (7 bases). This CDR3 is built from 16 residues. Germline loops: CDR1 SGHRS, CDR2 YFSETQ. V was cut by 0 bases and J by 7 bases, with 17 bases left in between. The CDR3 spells CASSLGGDRFRNEQFF. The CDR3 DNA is TGCGCCAGCAGCTTGGGGGGGGACAGATTTCGGAATGAGCAGTTCTTC.